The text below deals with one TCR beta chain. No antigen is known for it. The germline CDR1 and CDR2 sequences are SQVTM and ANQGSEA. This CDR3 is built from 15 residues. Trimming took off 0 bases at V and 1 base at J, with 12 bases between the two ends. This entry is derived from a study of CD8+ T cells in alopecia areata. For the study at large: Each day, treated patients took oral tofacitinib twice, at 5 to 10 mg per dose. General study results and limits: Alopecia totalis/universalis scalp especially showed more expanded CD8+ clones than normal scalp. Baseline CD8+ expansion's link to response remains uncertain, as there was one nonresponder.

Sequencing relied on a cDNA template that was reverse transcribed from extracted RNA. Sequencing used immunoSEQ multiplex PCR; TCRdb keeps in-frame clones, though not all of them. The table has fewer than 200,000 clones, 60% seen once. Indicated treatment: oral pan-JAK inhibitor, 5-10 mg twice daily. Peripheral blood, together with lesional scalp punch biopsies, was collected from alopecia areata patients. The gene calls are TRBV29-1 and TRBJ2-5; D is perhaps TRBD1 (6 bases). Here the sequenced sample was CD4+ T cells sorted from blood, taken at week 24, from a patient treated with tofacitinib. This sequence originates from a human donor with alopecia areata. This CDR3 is CSVEDTGWGQETQYF. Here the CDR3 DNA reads TGCAGCGTTGAAGATACAGGGTGGGGCCAAGAGACCCAGTACTTC.